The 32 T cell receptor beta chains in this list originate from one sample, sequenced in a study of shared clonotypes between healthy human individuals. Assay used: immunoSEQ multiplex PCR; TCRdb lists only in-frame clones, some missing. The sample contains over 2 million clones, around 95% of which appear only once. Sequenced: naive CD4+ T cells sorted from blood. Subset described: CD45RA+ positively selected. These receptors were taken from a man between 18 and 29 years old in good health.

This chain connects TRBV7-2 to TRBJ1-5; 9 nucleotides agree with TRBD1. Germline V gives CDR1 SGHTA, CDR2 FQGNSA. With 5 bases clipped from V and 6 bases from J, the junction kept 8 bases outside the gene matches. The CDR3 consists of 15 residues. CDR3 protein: CASSPGTGIVQPQHF. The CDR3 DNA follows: TGTGCCAGCAGCCCTGGGACAGGGATTGTTCAGCCCCAGCATTTT.

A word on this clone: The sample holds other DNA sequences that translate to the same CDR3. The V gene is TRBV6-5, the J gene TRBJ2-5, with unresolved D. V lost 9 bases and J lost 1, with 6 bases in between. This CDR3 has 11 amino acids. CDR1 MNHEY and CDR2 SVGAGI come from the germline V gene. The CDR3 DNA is TGTGCCAGTAGTGTCCAAGAGACCCAGTACTTC. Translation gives CASSVQETQYF.

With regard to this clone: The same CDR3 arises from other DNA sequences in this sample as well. CDR3 protein: CASRSRQGAKYEQYF. The CDR3 nucleotides are TGTGCCAGCAGATCTAGGCAGGGGGCTAAATACGAGCAGTACTTC. V is TRBV11-2 and J is TRBJ2-7; 8 bases agree with TRBD1. The CDR3 contains 15 residues. V shed 6 bases and J 4 bases; nucleotides not matched to a gene: 11. Germline CDR1 SGHAT, CDR2 FQNNGV.

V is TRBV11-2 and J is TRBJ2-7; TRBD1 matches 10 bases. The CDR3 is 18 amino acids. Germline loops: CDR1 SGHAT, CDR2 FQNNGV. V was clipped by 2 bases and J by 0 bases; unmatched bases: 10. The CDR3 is CASSLWDRGDWSSYEQYF. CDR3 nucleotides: TGTGCCAGCAGCTTATGGGACAGGGGCGATTGGAGCTCCTACGAGCAGTACTTC.

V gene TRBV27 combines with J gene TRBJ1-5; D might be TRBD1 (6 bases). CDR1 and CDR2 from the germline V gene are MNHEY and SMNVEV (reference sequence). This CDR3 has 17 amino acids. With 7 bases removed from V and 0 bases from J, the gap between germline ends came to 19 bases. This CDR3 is CASTTRSGHNSNQPQHF. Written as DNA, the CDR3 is TGTGCCAGCACCACCCGGTCGGGACATAATAGCAATCAGCCCCAGCATTTT.

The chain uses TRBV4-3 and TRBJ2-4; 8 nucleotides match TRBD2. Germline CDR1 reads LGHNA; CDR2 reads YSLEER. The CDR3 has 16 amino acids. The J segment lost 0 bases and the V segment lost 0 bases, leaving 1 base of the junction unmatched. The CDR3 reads CASSQDGLAAKNIQYF. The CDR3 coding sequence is TGCGCCAGCAGCCAAGATGGACTAGCAGCCAAAAACATTCAGTACTTC.

CDR3 amino acids: CASSKVPRQETQYF. CDR3 coding DNA: TGTGCCAGCAGCAAAGTGCCTAGGCAAGAGACCCAGTACTTC. V and J are TRBV21-1 and TRBJ2-5; the table names TRBD2, a call not compared with the DNA. TRBV21-1 is a listed pseudogene. The CDR3 spans 14 residues.

CDR3 nucleotides: TGTGCCAGCAGCCGCGGACAAACCAATTCACCCCTCCACTTT. Translating gives CASSRGQTNSPLHF. The chain is built from TRBV7-2 and TRBJ1-6, with a possible D match to TRBD1 (5 bases). Germline V gene data show CDR1 as SGHTA and CDR2 as FQGNSA. The ends were cut back, 5 bases at V and 7 bases at J, with 12 bases in the middle. This CDR3 comprises 14 residues. Together with reference TRBV7-2 and TRBJ1-6, the CDR3 gives the full variable domain: GAGVSQSPSNKVTEKGKDVELRCDPISGHTALYWYRQSLGQGLEFLIYFQGNSAPDKSGLPSDRFSAERTGGSVSTLTIQRTQQEDSAVYLCASSRGQTNSPLHFGNGTRLTVT.

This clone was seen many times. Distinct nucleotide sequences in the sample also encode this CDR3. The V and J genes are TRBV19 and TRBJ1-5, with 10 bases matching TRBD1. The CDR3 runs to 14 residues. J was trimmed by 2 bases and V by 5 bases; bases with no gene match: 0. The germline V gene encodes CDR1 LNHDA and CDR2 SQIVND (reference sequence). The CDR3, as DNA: TGTGCCAGTAGTGGGACAGGGGGCAATCAGCCCCAGCATTTT. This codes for CASSGTGGNQPQHF.

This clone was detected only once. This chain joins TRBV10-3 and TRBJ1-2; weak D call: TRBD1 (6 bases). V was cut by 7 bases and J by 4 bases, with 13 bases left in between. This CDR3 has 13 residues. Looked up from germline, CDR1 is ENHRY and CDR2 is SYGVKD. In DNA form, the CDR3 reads TGTGCCATCAACGCAGGGGTTGGCTATGGCTACACCTTC. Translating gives CAINAGVGYGYTF.

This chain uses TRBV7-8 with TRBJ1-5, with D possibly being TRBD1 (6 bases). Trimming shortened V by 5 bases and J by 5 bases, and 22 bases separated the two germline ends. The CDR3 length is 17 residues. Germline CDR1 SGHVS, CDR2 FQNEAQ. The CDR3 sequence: CASSPLSTGTWHQPQHF. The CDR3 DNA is TGTGCCAGCAGCCCTCTTTCGACCGGGACATGGCATCAGCCCCAGCATTTT.

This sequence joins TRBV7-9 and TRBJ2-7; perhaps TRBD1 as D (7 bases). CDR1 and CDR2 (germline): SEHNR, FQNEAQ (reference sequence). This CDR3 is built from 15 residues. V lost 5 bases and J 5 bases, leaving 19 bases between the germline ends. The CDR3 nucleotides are TGTGCCAGCAGCCCTGGTGGAGGGGGCAGCGACGAGCAGTACTTC. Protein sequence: CASSPGGGGSDEQYF. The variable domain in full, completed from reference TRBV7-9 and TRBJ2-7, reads DTGVSQNPRHKITKRGQNVTFRCDPISEHNRLYWYRQTLGQGPEFLTYFQNEAQLEKSRLLSDRFSAERPKGSFSTLEIQRTEQGDSAMYLCASSPGGGGSDEQYFGPGTRLTVT.

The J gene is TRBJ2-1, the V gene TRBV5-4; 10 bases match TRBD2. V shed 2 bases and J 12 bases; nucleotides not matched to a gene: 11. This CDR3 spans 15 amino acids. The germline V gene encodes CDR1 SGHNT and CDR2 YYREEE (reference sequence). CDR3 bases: TGTGCCAGCAGCTTCTCTACTAGCGGGGCGTCCGGGCAGTTCTTC. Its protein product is CASSFSTSGASGQFF.

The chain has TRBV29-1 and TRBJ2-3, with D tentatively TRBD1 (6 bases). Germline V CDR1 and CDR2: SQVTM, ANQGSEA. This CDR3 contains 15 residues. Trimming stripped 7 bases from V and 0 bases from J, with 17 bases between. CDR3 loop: CSAASGTSSTDTQYF. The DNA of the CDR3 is TGCAGCGCCGCCTCCGGGACATCTAGCACAGATACGCAGTATTTT.

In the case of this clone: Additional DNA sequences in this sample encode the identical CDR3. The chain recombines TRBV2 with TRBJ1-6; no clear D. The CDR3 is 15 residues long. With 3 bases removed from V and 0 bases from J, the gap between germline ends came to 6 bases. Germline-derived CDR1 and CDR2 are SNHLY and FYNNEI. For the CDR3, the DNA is TGTGCCAGCAGTGAGGAAAGCTCCTATAATTCACCCCTCCACTTT. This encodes CASSEESSYNSPLHF.

The CDR3 sequence: CASSRRGLPTGELFF. The DNA of the CDR3 is TGCGCCAGCAGCCGCAGGGGACTTCCTACCGGGGAGCTGTTTTTT. The V and J genes are TRBV4-1 and TRBJ2-2; D could derive from TRBD1 or TRBD2 (6 bases each). Trimming removed 4 bases at V and 5 bases at J, with 14 bases between. Germline values: CDR1 MGHRA, CDR2 YSYEKL. The CDR3 has 15 amino acids.

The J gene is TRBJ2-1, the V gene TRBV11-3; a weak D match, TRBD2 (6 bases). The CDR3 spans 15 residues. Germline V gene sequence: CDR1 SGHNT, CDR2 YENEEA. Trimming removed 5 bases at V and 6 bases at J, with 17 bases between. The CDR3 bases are TGTGCCAGCAGCCGAACAGTCAGGACTACCAATGAGCAGTTCTTC. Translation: CASSRTVRTTNEQFF. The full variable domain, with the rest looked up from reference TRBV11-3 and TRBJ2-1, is EAGVVQSPRYKIIEKKQPVAFWCNPISGHNTLYWYLQNLGQGPELLIRYENEEAVDDSQLPKDRFSAERLKGVDSTLKIQPAELGDSAVYLCASSRTVRTTNEQFFGPGTRLTVL.

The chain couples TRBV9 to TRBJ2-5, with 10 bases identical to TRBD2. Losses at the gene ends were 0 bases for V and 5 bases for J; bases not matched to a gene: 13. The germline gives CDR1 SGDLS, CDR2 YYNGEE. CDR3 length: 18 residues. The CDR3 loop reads CASSVGPKRGGLWETQYF. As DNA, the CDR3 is TGTGCCAGCAGCGTAGGGCCCAAGCGGGGGGGCCTTTGGGAGACCCAGTACTTC. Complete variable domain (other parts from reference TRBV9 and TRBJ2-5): DSGVTQTPKHLITATGQRVTLRCSPRSGDLSVYWYQQSLDQGLQFLIQYYNGEERAKGNILERFSAQQFPDLHSELNLSSLELGDSALYFCASSVGPKRGGLWETQYFGPGTRLLVL.

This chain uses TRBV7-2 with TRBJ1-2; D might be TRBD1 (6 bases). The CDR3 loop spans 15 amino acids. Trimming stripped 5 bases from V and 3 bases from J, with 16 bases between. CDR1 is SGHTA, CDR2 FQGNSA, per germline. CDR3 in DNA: TGTGCCAGCAGCGCGACGGGGGCAACTCACTATGGCTACACCTTC. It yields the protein CASSATGATHYGYTF.

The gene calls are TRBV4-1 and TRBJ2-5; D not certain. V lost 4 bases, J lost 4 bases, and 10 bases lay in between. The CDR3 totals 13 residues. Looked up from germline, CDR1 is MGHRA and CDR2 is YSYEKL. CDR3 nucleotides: TGCGCCAGCAGCCGCTACTGGGGAGAGACCCAGTACTTC. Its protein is CASSRYWGETQYF.

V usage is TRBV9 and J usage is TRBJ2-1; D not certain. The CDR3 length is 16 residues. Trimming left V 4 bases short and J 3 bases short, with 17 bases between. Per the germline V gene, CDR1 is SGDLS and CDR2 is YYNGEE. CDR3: CASSRARRPNYNEQFF. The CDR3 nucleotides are TGTGCCAGCAGCCGTGCCAGGAGACCGAACTACAATGAGCAGTTCTTC. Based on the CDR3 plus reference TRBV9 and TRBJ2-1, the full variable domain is DSGVTQTPKHLITATGQRVTLRCSPRSGDLSVYWYQQSLDQGLQFLIQYYNGEERAKGNILERFSAQQFPDLHSELNLSSLELGDSALYFCASSRARRPNYNEQFFGPGTRLTVL.

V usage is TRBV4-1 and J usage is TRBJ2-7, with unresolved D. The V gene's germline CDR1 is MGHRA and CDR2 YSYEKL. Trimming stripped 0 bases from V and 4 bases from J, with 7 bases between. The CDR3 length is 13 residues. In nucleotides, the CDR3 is TGCGCCAGCAGCCAAGATGGGCGATACGAGCAGTACTTC. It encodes CASSQDGRYEQYF.

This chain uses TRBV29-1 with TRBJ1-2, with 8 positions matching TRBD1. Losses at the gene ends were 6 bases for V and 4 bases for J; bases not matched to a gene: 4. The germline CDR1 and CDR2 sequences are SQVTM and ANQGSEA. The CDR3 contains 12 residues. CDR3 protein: CSVETGAYGYTF. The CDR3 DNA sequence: TGCAGCGTAGAGACAGGGGCCTATGGCTACACCTTC.

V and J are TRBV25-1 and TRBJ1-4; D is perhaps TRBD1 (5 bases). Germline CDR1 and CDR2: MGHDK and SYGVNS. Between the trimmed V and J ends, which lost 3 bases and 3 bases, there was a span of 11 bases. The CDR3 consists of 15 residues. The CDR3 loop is CASSERGAANEKLFF. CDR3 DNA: TGTGCCAGCAGTGAGAGGGGTGCGGCTAATGAAAAACTGTTTTTT.

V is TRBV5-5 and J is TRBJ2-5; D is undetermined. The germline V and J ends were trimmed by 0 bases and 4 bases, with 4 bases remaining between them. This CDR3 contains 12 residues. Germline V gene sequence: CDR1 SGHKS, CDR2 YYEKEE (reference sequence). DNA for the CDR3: TGTGCCAGCAGCTTGGACGGAGAGACCCAGTACTTC. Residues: CASSLDGETQYF.

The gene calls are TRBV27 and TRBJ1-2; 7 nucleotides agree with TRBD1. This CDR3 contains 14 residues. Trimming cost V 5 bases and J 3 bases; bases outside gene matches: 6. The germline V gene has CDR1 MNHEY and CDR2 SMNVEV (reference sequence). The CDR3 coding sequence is TGTGCCAGCAGTGGACGGGACAGCTACTATGGCTACACCTTC. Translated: CASSGRDSYYGYTF.

CDR3 in amino acids: CAWTPGPRRRETQYF. CDR3 in DNA: TGTGCCTGGACGCCAGGACCCAGGAGAAGGGAGACCCAGTACTTC. The gene calls are TRBV30 and TRBJ2-5; D gene unclear. The germline V and J ends were trimmed by 4 bases and 5 bases, with 20 bases remaining between them. CDR1 is GTSNPN and CDR2 is SVGIG in the germline V gene (reference sequence). This CDR3 spans 15 amino acids. The full variable domain, with the rest looked up from reference TRBV30 and TRBJ2-5, is SQTIHQWPATLVQPVGSPLSLECTVEGTSNPNLYWYRQAAGRGLQLLFYSVGIGQISSEVPQNLSASRPQDRQFILSSKKLLLSDSGFYLCAWTPGPRRRETQYFGPGTRLLVL.

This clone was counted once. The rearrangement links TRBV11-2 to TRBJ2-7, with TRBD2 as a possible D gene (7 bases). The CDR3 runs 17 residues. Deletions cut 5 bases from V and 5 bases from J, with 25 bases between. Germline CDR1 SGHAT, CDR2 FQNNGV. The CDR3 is CASSTPRGRGLRDEQYF. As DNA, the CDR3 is TGTGCCAGCAGCACCCCCCGCGGGCGGGGGCTGCGGGACGAGCAGTACTTC.

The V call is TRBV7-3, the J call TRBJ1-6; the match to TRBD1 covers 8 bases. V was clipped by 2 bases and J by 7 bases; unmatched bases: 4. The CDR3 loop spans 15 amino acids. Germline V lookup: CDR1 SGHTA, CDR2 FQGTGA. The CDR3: CASSLDGQGNSPLHF. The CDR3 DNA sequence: TGTGCCAGCAGCTTAGATGGACAGGGCAATTCACCCCTCCACTTT.

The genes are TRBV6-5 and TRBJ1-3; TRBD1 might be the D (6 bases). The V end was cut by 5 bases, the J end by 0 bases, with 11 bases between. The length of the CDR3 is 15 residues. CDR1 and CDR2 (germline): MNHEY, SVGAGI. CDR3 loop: CASSPGVSSGNTIYF. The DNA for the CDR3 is TGTGCCAGCAGTCCAGGGGTGAGCTCTGGAAACACCATATATTTT.

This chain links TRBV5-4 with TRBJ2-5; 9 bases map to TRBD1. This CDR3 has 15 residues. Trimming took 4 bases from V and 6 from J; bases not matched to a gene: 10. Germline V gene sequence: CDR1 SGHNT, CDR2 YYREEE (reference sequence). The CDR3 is CASSLTGQGKKTQYF. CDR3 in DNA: TGTGCCAGCAGCCTAACCGGACAGGGGAAGAAGACCCAGTACTTC. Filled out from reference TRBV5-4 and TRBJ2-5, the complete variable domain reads ETGVTQSPTHLIKTRGQQVTLRCSSQSGHNTVSWYQQALGQGPQFIFQYYREEENGRGNFPPRFSGLQFPNYSSELNVNALELDDSALYLCASSLTGQGKKTQYFGPGTRLLVL.

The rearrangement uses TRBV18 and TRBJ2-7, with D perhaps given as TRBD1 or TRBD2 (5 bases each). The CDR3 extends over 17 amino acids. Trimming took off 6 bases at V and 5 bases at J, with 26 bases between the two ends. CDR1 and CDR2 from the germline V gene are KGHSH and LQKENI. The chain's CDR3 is CASSPWIPEGPADEQYF. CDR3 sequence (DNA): TGTGCCAGCTCCCCTTGGATCCCAGAGGGACCCGCCGACGAGCAGTACTTC.